This T cell receptor (beta chain) is from a study of blood T cell repertoires in COVID-19. About the research overall: Some COVID-19 samples were acute and others convalescent; all came from the United States, Italy and Spain.

The germline V gene has CDR1 LNHDA and CDR2 SQIVND (reference sequence). There are 15 residues in the CDR3. The trim removed 4 bases at V and 4 bases at J, leaving 7 bases unmatched. As processed by the authors: Reference gene primer amplification yielded estimated nucleated cell counts. Sequenced by immunoSEQ multiplex PCR; TCRdb stores in-frame clones only, minus some. The D gene and trimming were derived from the DNA, and the V and J assignments and clone size from that table. The sample shows around 260,000 clones, around 82% of them seen only once. The specimen was peripheral blood. This chain links TRBV19 with TRBJ2-5; 9 bases fit TRBD1. The receptor was derived from a person aged 70 to 85 with COVID-19, enrolled during active disease. CDR3 DNA: TGTGCCAGTAGTAAGGTAACAGGGGGCGCAGAGACCCAGTACTTC. The encoded protein is CASSKVTGGAETQYF. The complete variable domain, with remaining parts taken from reference TRBV19 and TRBJ2-5, reads DGGITQSPKYLFRKEGQNVTLSCEQNLNHDAMYWYRQDPGQGLRLIYYSQIVNDFQKGDIAEGYSVSREKKESFPLTVTSAQKNPTAFYLCASSKVTGGAETQYFGPGTRLLVL.